One T cell receptor (beta chain) is described in this entry. As yet, its antigen is unknown. This sample was included in a study of Ad26.COV2.S vaccination and SARS-CoV-2 variants. Study background: COV1001, an Ad26.COV2.S trial, supplied this vaccine-arm donor. Points from the study as a whole: Ad26.COV2.S recipients had broader spike-specific TCRs (P = 0.0014). It was reported that spike-specific CD8+ and CD4+ T cell responses were substantially broad after vaccination.

V lost 2 bases to trimming and J lost 7 bases, with 9 bases between them. Looked up from germline, CDR1 is MNHEY and CDR2 is SVGEGT. The length of the CDR3 is 12 residues. Regarding treatment: about 20 received Ad26.COV2.S at low or high dose, single or two shots; 5 received placebo; per-sample allocation not given. Sample collection was performed on day 63 after the first vaccine or placebo injection. Profiled with immunoSEQ multiplex PCR; TCRdb holds only in-frame clones, not every one. The table has around 400,000 clones, approximately 92% seen once. This chain joins TRBV6-2 or TRBV6-3 and TRBJ2-7; weak D call: TRBD2 (6 bases). The sequenced sample was peripheral blood, obtained in a trial of Ad26.COV2.S vaccine versus placebo. The TCR comes from a person aged 18-65 years who received the Ad26.COV2.S COVID-19 vaccine or a placebo. The CDR3 coding sequence is TGTGCCAGCAGTTACGTGGGGAGGGAGCAGTACTTC. Amino acids: CASSYVGREQYF.